This TCR beta chain derives from a study of Ad26.COV2.S vaccination and SARS-CoV-2 variants. Whole-study findings and limits: Spike-specific TCR breadth was greater in vaccine than placebo recipients. Reported post-vaccination CD8+ and CD4+ T cell responses to spike showed substantial breadth.

Stated treatment: some 20 received Ad26.COV2.S at low or high dose, single or two shots; about 5 received placebo; per-sample allocation not given. The investigators took samples on day 63 after the first vaccine or placebo injection. The donor was a Boston adult aged 18-55 years. An Ad26 vector that expressed Wuhan-strain SARS-CoV-2 spike constituted the vaccine. A word on this clone: Its target is unknown.

The germline V and J ends were trimmed by 5 bases and 5 bases, with 16 bases remaining between them. The CDR3 spans 14 residues. Per the germline V gene, CDR1 is SGHRS and CDR2 is YFSETQ. Data came from immunoSEQ multiplex PCR; TCRdb stores just in-frame clones and leaves some out. The sample holds 380,000 or so clones, about 83% seen once. The sample here was peripheral blood, taken in a trial of Ad26.COV2.S vaccine versus placebo. This chain connects TRBV5-1 to TRBJ2-5, with D unresolved. The receptor was derived from a person between 18 and 65 years old who received the Ad26.COV2.S COVID-19 vaccine or a placebo. This chain's CDR3 is CASSITNLMETQYF. CDR3 nucleotides: TGCGCCAGCAGTATAACTAATTTGATGGAGACCCAGTACTTC. Filled out from reference TRBV5-1 and TRBJ2-5, the complete variable domain reads KAGVTQTPRYLIKTRGQQVTLSCSPISGHRSVSWYQQTPGQGLQFLFEYFSETQRNKGNFPGRFSGRQFSNSRSEMNVSTLELGDSALYLCASSITNLMETQYFGPGTRLLVL.